This T cell receptor (beta chain) originates from a study of blood T cell repertoires in COVID-19. This clone has just a few counts. Germline lookup yields CDR1 SGHAT and CDR2 FQNNGV. This CDR3 is built from 15 residues. The V end was cut by 4 bases, the J end by 5 bases, with 17 bases between. Authors' analysis steps: For nucleated cells, counts were estimated from reference gene primer amplification. Libraries were prepared by immunoSEQ multiplex PCR; TCRdb keeps only in-frame clonotypes and omits some of them. From that table come the V and J calls and clone size; the DNA was used to work out D and trimming. The sample shows about 39,000 clones, over 75% of them seen only once.

Sequenced: peripheral blood. The source is a human donor in a cohort sampled during active COVID-19. The chain couples TRBV11-2 to TRBJ1-1, with D unclear. The CDR3 bases are TGTGCCAGCAGCTCCCCAATCGGACGGGGTACTGAAGCTTTCTTT. Its translation is CASSSPIGRGTEAFF.